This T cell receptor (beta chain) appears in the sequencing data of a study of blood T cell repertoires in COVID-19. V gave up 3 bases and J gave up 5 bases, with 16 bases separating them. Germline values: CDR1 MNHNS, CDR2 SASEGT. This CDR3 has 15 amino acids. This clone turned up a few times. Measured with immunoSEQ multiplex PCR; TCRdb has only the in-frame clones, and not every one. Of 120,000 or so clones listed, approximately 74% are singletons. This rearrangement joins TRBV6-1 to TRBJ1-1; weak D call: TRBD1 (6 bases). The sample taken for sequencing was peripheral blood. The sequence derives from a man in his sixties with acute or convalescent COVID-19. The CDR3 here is CASSEIQGSRTEAFF. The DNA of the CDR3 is TGTGCCAGCAGTGAGATACAGGGTTCTCGGACTGAAGCTTTCTTT.